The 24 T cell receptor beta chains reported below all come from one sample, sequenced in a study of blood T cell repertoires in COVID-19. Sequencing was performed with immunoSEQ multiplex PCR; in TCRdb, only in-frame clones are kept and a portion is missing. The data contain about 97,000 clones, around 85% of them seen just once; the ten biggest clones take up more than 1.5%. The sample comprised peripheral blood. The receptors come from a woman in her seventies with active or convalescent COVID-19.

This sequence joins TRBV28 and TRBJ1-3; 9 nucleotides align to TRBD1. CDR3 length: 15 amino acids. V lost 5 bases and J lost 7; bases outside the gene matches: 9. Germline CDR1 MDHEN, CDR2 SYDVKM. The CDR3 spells CASSPRGTGRNTIYF. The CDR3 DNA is TGTGCCAGCAGTCCAAGAGGGACAGGGAGGAACACCATATATTTT.

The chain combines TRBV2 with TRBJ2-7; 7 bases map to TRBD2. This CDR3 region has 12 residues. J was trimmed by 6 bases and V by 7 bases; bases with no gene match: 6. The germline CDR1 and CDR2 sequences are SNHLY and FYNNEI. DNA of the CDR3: TGTGCCAGCACCGACCCGGGGGGCGAGCAGTACTTC. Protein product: CASTDPGGEQYF.

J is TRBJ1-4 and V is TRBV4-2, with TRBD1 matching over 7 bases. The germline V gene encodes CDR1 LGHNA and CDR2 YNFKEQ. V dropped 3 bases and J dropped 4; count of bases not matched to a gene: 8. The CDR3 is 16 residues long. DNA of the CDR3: TGTGCCAGCAGCCATGGGTCCCAGGGGGATAATGAAAAACTGTTTTTT. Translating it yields CASSHGSQGDNEKLFF.

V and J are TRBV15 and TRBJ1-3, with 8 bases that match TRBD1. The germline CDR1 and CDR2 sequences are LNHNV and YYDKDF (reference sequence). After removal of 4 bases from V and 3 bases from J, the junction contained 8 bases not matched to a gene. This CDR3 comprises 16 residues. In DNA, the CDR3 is TGTGCCACCAGCACAGGACAGGGAACTTATGGAAACACCATATATTTT. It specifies CATSTGQGTYGNTIYF.

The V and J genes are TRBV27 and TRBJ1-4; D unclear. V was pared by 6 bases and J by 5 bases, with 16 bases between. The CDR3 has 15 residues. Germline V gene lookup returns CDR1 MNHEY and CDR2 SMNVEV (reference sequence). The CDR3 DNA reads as TGTGCCAGCAGAATACTAAAAAGTCCGAATGAAAAACTGTTTTTT. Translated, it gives CASRILKSPNEKLFF. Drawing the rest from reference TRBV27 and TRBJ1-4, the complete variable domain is EAQVTQNPRYLITVTGKKLTVTCSQNMNHEYMSWYRQDPGLGLRQIYYSMNVEVTDKGDVPEGYKVSRKEKRNFPLILESPSPNQTSLYFCASRILKSPNEKLFFGSGTQLSVL.

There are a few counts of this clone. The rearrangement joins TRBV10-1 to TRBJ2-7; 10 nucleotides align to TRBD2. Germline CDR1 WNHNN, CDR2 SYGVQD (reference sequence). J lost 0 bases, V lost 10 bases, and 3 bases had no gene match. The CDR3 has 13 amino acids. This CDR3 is CATSSGGSYEQYF. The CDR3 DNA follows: TGCGCCACCTCTAGCGGGGGCTCCTACGAGCAGTACTTC.

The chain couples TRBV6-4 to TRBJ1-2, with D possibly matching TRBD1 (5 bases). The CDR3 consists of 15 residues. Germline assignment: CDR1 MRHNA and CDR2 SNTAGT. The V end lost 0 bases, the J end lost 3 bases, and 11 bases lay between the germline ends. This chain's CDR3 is CASSDSSRGDYGYTF. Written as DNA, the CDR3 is TGTGCCAGCAGTGACTCGAGTCGGGGGGACTATGGCTACACCTTC.

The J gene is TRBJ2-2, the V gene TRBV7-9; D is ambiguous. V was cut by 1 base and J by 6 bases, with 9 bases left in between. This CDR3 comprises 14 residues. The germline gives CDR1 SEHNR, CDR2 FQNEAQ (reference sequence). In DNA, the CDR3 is TGTGCCAGCAGCTTAGGCCCCCCGGCCGGGGAGCTGTTTTTT. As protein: CASSLGPPAGELFF. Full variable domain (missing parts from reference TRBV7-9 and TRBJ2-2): DTGVSQNPRHKITKRGQNVTFRCDPISEHNRLYWYRQTLGQGPEFLTYFQNEAQLEKSRLLSDRFSAERPKGSFSTLEIQRTEQGDSAMYLCASSLGPPAGELFFGEGSRLTVL.

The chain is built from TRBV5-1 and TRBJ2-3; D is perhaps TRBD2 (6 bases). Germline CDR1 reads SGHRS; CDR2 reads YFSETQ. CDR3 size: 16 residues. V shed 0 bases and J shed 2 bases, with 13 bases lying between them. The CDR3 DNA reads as TGCGCCAGCAGCTTGGGGTCACTAGCTCTCACAGATACGCAGTATTTT. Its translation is CASSLGSLALTDTQYF.

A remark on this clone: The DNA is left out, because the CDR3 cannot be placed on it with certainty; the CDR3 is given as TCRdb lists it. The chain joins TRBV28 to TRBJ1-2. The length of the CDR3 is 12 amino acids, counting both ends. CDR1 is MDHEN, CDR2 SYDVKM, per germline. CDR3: CASSTSGDRYTF.

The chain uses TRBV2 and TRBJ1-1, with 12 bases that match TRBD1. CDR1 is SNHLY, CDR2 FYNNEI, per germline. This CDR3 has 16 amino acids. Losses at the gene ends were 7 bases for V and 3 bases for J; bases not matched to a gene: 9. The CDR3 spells CASTTGTGGMYTEAFF. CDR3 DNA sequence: TGTGCCAGCACCACCGGGACAGGGGGCATGTACACTGAAGCTTTCTTT.

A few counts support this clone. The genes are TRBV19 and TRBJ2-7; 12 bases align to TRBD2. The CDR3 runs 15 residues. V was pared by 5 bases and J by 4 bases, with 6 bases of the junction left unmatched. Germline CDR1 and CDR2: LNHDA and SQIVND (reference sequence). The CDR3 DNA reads TGTGCCAGTAGTCCAGGACTAGCGGGGACTTACGAGCAGTACTTC. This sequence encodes CASSPGLAGTYEQYF.

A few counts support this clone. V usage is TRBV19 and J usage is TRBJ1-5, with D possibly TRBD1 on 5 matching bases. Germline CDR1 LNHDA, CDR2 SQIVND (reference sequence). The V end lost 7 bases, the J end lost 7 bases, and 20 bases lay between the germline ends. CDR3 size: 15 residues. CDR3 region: CASTIGQGHGQPQHF. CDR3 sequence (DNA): TGTGCCAGTACCATTGGACAAGGGCATGGCCAGCCCCAGCATTTT.

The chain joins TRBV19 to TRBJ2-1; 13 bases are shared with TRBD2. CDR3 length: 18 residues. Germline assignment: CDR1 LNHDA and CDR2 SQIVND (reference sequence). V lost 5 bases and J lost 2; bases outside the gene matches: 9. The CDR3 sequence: CASSPGTSGEGPYNEQFF. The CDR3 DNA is TGTGCCAGTAGTCCAGGGACTAGCGGGGAGGGGCCCTACAATGAGCAGTTCTTC. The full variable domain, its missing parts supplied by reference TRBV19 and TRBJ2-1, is DGGITQSPKYLFRKEGQNVTLSCEQNLNHDAMYWYRQDPGQGLRLIYYSQIVNDFQKGDIAEGYSVSREKKESFPLTVTSAQKNPTAFYLCASSPGTSGEGPYNEQFFGPGTRLTVL.

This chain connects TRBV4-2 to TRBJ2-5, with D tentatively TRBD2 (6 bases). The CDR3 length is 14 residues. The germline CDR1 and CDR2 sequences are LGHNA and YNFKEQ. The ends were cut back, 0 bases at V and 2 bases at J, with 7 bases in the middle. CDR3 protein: CASSQEGGQETQYF. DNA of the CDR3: TGTGCCAGCAGCCAAGAGGGGGGACAAGAGACCCAGTACTTC.

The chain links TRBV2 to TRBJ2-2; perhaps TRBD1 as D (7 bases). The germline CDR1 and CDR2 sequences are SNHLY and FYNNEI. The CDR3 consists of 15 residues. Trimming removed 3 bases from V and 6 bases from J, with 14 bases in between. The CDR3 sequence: CASSEVEGAPGELFF. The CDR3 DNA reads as TGTGCCAGCAGTGAGGTGGAGGGGGCGCCCGGGGAGCTGTTTTTT. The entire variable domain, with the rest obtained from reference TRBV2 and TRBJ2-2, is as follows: EPEVTQTPSHQVTQMGQEVILRCVPISNHLYFYWYRQILGQKVEFLVSFYNNEISEKSEIFDDQFSVERPDGSNFTLKIRSTKLEDSAMYFCASSEVEGAPGELFFGEGSRLTVL.

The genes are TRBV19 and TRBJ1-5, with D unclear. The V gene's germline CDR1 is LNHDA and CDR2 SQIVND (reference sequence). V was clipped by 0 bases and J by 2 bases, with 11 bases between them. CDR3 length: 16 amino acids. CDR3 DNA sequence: TGTGCCAGTAGTATAGAGGTTGGGAGGGGCAATCAGCCCCAGCATTTT. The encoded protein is CASSIEVGRGNQPQHF.

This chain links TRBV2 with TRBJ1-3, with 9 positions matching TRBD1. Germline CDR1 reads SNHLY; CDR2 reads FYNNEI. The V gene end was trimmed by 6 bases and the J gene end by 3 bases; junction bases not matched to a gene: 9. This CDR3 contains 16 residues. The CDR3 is CASRTTGQGYGNTIYF. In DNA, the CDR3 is TGTGCCAGCAGAACCACCGGACAGGGGTATGGAAACACCATATATTTT. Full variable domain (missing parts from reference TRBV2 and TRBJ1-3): EPEVTQTPSHQVTQMGQEVILRCVPISNHLYFYWYRQILGQKVEFLVSFYNNEISEKSEIFDDQFSVERPDGSNFTLKIRSTKLEDSAMYFCASRTTGQGYGNTIYFGEGSWLTVV.

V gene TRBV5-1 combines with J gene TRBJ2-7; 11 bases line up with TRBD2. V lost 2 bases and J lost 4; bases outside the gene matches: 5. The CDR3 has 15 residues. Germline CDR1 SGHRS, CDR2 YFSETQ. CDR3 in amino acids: CASSFTSGSLYEQYF. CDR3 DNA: TGCGCCAGCAGCTTCACTAGCGGGAGTCTTTACGAGCAGTACTTC.

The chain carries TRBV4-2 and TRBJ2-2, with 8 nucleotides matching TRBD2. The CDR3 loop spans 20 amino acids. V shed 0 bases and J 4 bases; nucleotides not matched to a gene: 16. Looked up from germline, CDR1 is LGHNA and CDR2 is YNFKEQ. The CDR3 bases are TGTGCCAGCAGCCAAGAGTTGGGGGGAGCGGGAGAGAGGAGCACCGGGGAGCTGTTTTTT. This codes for CASSQELGGAGERSTGELFF.

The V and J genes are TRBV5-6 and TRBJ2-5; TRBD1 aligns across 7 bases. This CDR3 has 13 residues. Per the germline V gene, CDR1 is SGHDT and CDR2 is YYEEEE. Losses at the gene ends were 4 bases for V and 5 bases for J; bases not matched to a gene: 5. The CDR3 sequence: CASSRQGVETQYF. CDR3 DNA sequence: TGTGCCAGCAGCAGACAGGGTGTGGAGACCCAGTACTTC.

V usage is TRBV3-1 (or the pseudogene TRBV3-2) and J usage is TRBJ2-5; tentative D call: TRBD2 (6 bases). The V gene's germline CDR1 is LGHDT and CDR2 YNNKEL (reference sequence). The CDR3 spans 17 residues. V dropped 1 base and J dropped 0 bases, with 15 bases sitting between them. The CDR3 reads CASSQATGLPDQETQYF. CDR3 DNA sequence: TGTGCCAGCAGCCAAGCCACGGGACTCCCAGACCAAGAGACCCAGTACTTC.

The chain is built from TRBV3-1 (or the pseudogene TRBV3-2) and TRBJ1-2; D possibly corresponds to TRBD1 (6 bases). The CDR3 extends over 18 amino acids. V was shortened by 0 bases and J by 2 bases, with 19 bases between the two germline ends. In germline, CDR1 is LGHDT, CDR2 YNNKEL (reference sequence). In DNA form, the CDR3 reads TGTGCCAGCAGCCAAGAGGTCCTCCGGGACACGGTAAACTATGGCTACACCTTC. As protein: CASSQEVLRDTVNYGYTF.

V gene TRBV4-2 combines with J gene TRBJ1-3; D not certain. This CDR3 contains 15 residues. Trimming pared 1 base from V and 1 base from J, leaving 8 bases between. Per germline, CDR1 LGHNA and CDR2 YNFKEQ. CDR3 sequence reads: CASSQVSQSGNTIYF. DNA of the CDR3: TGTGCCAGCAGCCAAGTTTCGCAGTCTGGAAACACCATATATTTT.